The present T cell receptor (beta chain) was sequenced within a study of shared clonotypes between healthy human individuals. Study summary: CD4 naive and CD4 memory each took three plates per donor, while CD8 naive took two and CD8 memory one. Study-wide findings and caveats: Memory subsets generally showed smaller estimated richness than naive subsets did. Non-shared clonotypes had lower generation probabilities than those shared by all four donors.

This clone has a single count. Its cognate antigen is unknown. Original methodology: There were no quality scores in the junction-only immunoSEQ sequences, so filtering differed. Data came from immunoSEQ multiplex PCR; TCRdb stores just in-frame clones and leaves some out. The V and J calls and clone size are taken from that table; D and trimming were inferred from the DNA. Here the sample spans some 2,500,000 clones, 85% to 95% being singletons. This CDR3 contains 16 residues. The germline V gene has CDR1 SGHAT and CDR2 FQNNGV. Losses at the gene ends were 4 bases for V and 7 bases for J; bases not matched to a gene: 7.

This sequence was found in a man aged 18 to 30 in good health. Some clones in this sample may be carry-over from other donors' samples. The sequenced material came from naive CD4+ T cells from PBMCs. Stated subset: CD45RA+ positively selected. J is TRBJ2-1 and V is TRBV11-2, with 13 bases matching TRBD2. CDR3 sequence (DNA): TGTGCCAGCAGCTCGCTACTAGCGGGAGGGCAGAATGAGCAGTTCTTC. This gives the protein CASSSLLAGGQNEQFF.